Listed below are T cell receptor beta chains from one sample, sequenced in a study of blood T cell repertoires in COVID-19. Assay: immunoSEQ multiplex PCR; the TCRdb copy retains only in-frame clones and omits some. Among tens of thousands of clones listed, just over 85% were seen once. Sequencing input: peripheral blood. The receptors derive from a woman over 75 with acute or convalescent COVID-19. CDR3s include the opening cysteine and the closing phenylalanine or tryptophan. Fields, in order: J gene, V gene, CDR3 protein.

j_call: TRBJ1-6; v_call: TRBV2; cdr3_aa: CASSGPGSSYNSPLHF
j_call: TRBJ1-1; v_call: TRBV14; cdr3_aa: CASSRTGQSAFF
j_call: TRBJ1-2; v_call: TRBV19; cdr3_aa: CATRETGGFGYTF
j_call: TRBJ2-5; v_call: TRBV29-1; cdr3_aa: CSVEEVGVGTQYF
j_call: TRBJ2-5; v_call: TRBV5-8; cdr3_aa: CASSLLGRTQGETQYF
j_call: TRBJ2-3; v_call: TRBV29-1; cdr3_aa: CSVGIARWVGTDTQYF
j_call: TRBJ1-1; v_call: TRBV19; cdr3_aa: CASSQQGGIMGTEAFF
j_call: TRBJ2-1; v_call: TRBV11-3; cdr3_aa: CASSSGQGVSSYNEQFF
j_call: TRBJ1-3; v_call: TRBV5-4; cdr3_aa: CASTSLSGNTIYF
j_call: TRBJ2-5; v_call: TRBV19; cdr3_aa: CASSQTFGAGETQYF
j_call: TRBJ2-2; v_call: TRBV20-1; cdr3_aa: CSASIVANTGELFF
j_call: TRBJ1-4; v_call: TRBV21-1; cdr3_aa: CASSDRRDRSTATNEKLFF
j_call: TRBJ1-4; v_call: TRBV5-1; cdr3_aa: CASSVQGRGEKLFF
j_call: TRBJ2-1; v_call: TRBV4-1; cdr3_aa: CASSQALGLAHSSYNEQFF
j_call: TRBJ1-1; v_call: TRBV2; cdr3_aa: CASSEDPRGEAFF
j_call: TRBJ2-5; v_call: TRBV5-1; cdr3_aa: CASSEKRGKETQYF
j_call: TRBJ2-3; v_call: TRBV30; cdr3_aa: CAWSVGGRSTDTQYF
j_call: TRBJ1-5; v_call: TRBV7-2; cdr3_aa: CASSDRGFQPQHF
j_call: TRBJ2-4; v_call: TRBV12-5; cdr3_aa: CASGLVLRQGEFSKNIQYF
j_call: TRBJ1-5; v_call: TRBV6-5; cdr3_aa: CVSRATREINQPQHF
j_call: TRBJ2-5; v_call: TRBV4-3; cdr3_aa: CASSQSPRGKETQYF
j_call: TRBJ2-7; v_call: TRBV3-1/TRBV3-2; cdr3_aa: CASSPDLAAYEQYF
j_call: TRBJ2-1; v_call: TRBV5-1; cdr3_aa: CASSFAGTSGRYEQFF
j_call: TRBJ2-6; v_call: TRBV5-5; cdr3_aa: CASSLVAASGANVLTF
j_call: TRBJ2-6; v_call: TRBV2; cdr3_aa: CASSRQGSGANVLTF
j_call: TRBJ2-3; v_call: TRBV30; cdr3_aa: CAWNAGQGAVGGITQYF
j_call: TRBJ2-2; v_call: TRBV6-4; cdr3_aa: CASSVEAGTGELFF
j_call: TRBJ1-4; v_call: TRBV5-6; cdr3_aa: CASSLGGRGEKLFF
j_call: TRBJ2-7; v_call: TRBV18; cdr3_aa: CASSRSTGGVEQYF
j_call: TRBJ1-2; v_call: TRBV25-1; cdr3_aa: CASSGDRGYGYTF
j_call: TRBJ2-1; v_call: TRBV5-4; cdr3_aa: CASSLGSGGWNEQFF
j_call: TRBJ2-1; v_call: TRBV5-1; cdr3_aa: CASSLEAGGSRRFF
j_call: TRBJ1-4; v_call: TRBV18; cdr3_aa: CASSDNRAGEKLFF
j_call: TRBJ1-6; v_call: TRBV3-1/TRBV3-2; cdr3_aa: CASSQRGVDNSPLHF
j_call: TRBJ1-2; v_call: TRBV19; cdr3_aa: CASSRSGQFYGYTF
j_call: TRBJ2-7; v_call: TRBV5-1; cdr3_aa: CASRLQGAQNEQYF
j_call: TRBJ1-1; v_call: TRBV27; cdr3_aa: CASSSVNRRGLNTEAFF
j_call: TRBJ1-1; v_call: TRBV2; cdr3_aa: CASDRQGITEAFF
j_call: TRBJ2-6; v_call: TRBV14; cdr3_aa: CASSQTSLPHSGANVLTF
j_call: TRBJ2-7; v_call: TRBV19; cdr3_aa: CASRGDRGGEQYF
j_call: TRBJ2-3; v_call: TRBV19; cdr3_aa: CASRLAGLRDTQYF
j_call: TRBJ1-2; v_call: TRBV19; cdr3_aa: CASSIPGSLVDGYTF
j_call: TRBJ1-1; v_call: TRBV27; cdr3_aa: CASSRPPPGQGARDTEAFF
j_call: TRBJ1-1; v_call: TRBV7-3; cdr3_aa: CASSPTLRGANTEAFF
j_call: TRBJ2-3; v_call: TRBV10-3; cdr3_aa: CALKDSPSTDTQYF
j_call: TRBJ2-3; v_call: TRBV28; cdr3_aa: CASDGQSTDTQYF